A selection of T cell receptor beta chains follows, all from one sample in a study of CD8 T cells in Susac syndrome. TCRdb analysed the immunoSEQ multiplex PCR reads with MiXCR anew, one entry per CDR3 protein. In the table there are about 100,000 distinct CDR3 sequences, 95% of which are singletons. Sequenced input: CD8+ T cells from PBMCs. The receptors were sampled from a human donor with Susac syndrome. Each CDR3 is given with its conserved first and last residue. Fields, in order: J gene, D gene, V gene, clone size, CDR3 protein, CDR3 DNA. A D gene is named only where the DNA matches it firmly. Only some rows state a clone size, as once, few, many or a class for expanded clones.

j_gene: TRBJ1-6
d_gene: .
v_gene: TRBV11-2
abundance: .
CDR3aa: CASSLGTAFPLHF
CDR3nt: TGTGCCAGCAGCTTAGGAACGGCATTCCCCCTCCACTTT

j_gene: TRBJ2-5
d_gene: .
v_gene: TRBV18
abundance: .
CDR3aa: CASSPRGLQETQYF
CDR3nt: TGTGCCAGCTCACCACGTGGACTGCAAGAGACCCAGTACTTC

j_gene: TRBJ2-5
d_gene: TRBD1
v_gene: TRBV13
abundance: few
CDR3aa: CASSNRDSKETQYF
CDR3nt: TGTGCCAGCAGCAACCGGGACAGTAAAGAGACCCAGTACTTC

j_gene: TRBJ2-1
d_gene: .
v_gene: TRBV5-6
abundance: .
CDR3aa: CASSRGAENEQFF
CDR3nt: TGTGCCAGCAGCCGGGGAGCGGAAAATGAGCAGTTCTTC

j_gene: TRBJ1-1
d_gene: .
v_gene: TRBV7-3
abundance: once
CDR3aa: CASSPSRGAHSEAFF
CDR3nt: TGTGCCAGCAGCCCCAGCCGGGGGGCGCATTCTGAAGCTTTCTTT

j_gene: TRBJ2-1
d_gene: .
v_gene: TRBV28
abundance: .
CDR3aa: CASSFDGNNEQFF
CDR3nt: TGTGCCAGCAGTTTCGACGGGAACAATGAGCAGTTCTTC

j_gene: TRBJ1-4
d_gene: .
v_gene: TRBV28
abundance: .
CDR3aa: CASSFGGAAGKLFF
CDR3nt: TGTGCCAGCAGTTTCGGAGGGGCGGCCGGAAAACTGTTTTTT

j_gene: TRBJ2-7
d_gene: TRBD1
v_gene: TRBV5-6
abundance: .
CDR3aa: CASSIRDSPYEQYF
CDR3nt: TGTGCCAGCAGCATCCGGGACAGTCCATACGAGCAGTACTTC

j_gene: TRBJ2-4
d_gene: TRBD1
v_gene: TRBV5-1
abundance: .
CDR3aa: CASSLSPGTAGKNIQYF
CDR3nt: TGCGCCAGCAGCCTTTCCCCGGGGACAGCAGGAAAAAACATTCAGTACTTC

j_gene: TRBJ1-2
d_gene: .
v_gene: TRBV24-1
abundance: .
CDR3aa: CATSDRSGVLGGYTF
CDR3nt: TGTGCCACCAGTGATCGTTCAGGGGTGCTAGGTGGCTACACCTTC

j_gene: TRBJ2-7
d_gene: .
v_gene: TRBV18
abundance: .
CDR3aa: CASSPGTRFVPYEQYF
CDR3nt: TGTGCCAGCTCACCAGGCACTAGATTCGTCCCCTACGAGCAGTACTTC

j_gene: TRBJ2-1
d_gene: .
v_gene: TRBV7-9
abundance: few
CDR3aa: CASSRDPFNEQFF
CDR3nt: TGTGCCAGCAGCCGCGACCCGTTCAATGAGCAGTTCTTC

j_gene: TRBJ2-1
d_gene: .
v_gene: TRBV3-1
abundance: .
CDR3aa: CASSQDVLNEQFF
CDR3nt: TGTGCCAGCAGCCAAGATGTCTTGAATGAGCAGTTCTTC

j_gene: TRBJ2-2
d_gene: .
v_gene: TRBV19
abundance: .
CDR3aa: CASSDTGELFF
CDR3nt: TGTGCCAGTAGTGACACCGGGGAGCTGTTTTTT

j_gene: TRBJ1-1
d_gene: .
v_gene: TRBV7-3
abundance: .
CDR3aa: CAIRTQGNTEAFF
CDR3nt: TGTGCCATCCGAACACAGGGGAACACTGAAGCTTTCTTT

j_gene: TRBJ2-7
d_gene: TRBD1
v_gene: TRBV7-9
abundance: once
CDR3aa: CASSSGTETDYEQYF
CDR3nt: TGTGCCAGCAGCTCCGGGACAGAAACGGACTACGAGCAGTACTTC

j_gene: TRBJ2-1
d_gene: .
v_gene: TRBV15
abundance: .
CDR3aa: CATSRNRGSYNEQFF
CDR3nt: TGTGCCACCAGCAGAAATAGGGGATCCTACAATGAGCAGTTCTTC

j_gene: TRBJ1-1
d_gene: .
v_gene: TRBV7-3
abundance: .
CDR3aa: CASSSGLITEAFF
CDR3nt: TGTGCCAGCAGCTCGGGACTGATCACTGAAGCTTTCTTT

j_gene: TRBJ2-7
d_gene: TRBD2
v_gene: TRBV9
abundance: .
CDR3aa: CASSVGGGDYEQYF
CDR3nt: TGTGCCAGCAGCGTAGGGGGAGGGGATTACGAGCAGTACTTC

j_gene: TRBJ2-7
d_gene: .
v_gene: TRBV6-5
abundance: .
CDR3aa: CASSFPDFYEQYF
CDR3nt: TGTGCCAGCAGTTTCCCGGACTTCTACGAGCAGTACTTC

j_gene: TRBJ1-1
d_gene: .
v_gene: TRBV29-1
abundance: once
CDR3aa: CSVAFFGNTEAFF
CDR3nt: TGCAGCGTTGCGTTTTTTGGGAACACTGAAGCTTTCTTT

j_gene: TRBJ2-3
d_gene: .
v_gene: TRBV24-1
abundance: .
CDR3aa: CATSDLGSGTTSTDTQYF
CDR3nt: TGTGCCACCAGTGATTTGGGGTCCGGGACCACTAGCACAGATACGCAGTATTTT

j_gene: TRBJ2-5
d_gene: .
v_gene: TRBV14
abundance: .
CDR3aa: CASSQEMYQETQYF
CDR3nt: TGTGCCAGCAGCCAAGAAATGTACCAAGAGACCCAGTACTTC

j_gene: TRBJ2-7
d_gene: .
v_gene: TRBV12-3/TRBV12-4
abundance: .
CDR3aa: CASSFHNYEQYF
CDR3nt: TGTGCCAGCAGTTTTCATAACTACGAGCAGTACTTC

j_gene: TRBJ1-5
d_gene: .
v_gene: TRBV19
abundance: once
CDR3aa: CASRLGEWSNQPQHF
CDR3nt: TGTGCCAGTAGACTGGGGGAGTGGAGCAATCAGCCCCAGCATTTT

j_gene: TRBJ2-5
d_gene: .
v_gene: TRBV29-1
abundance: .
CDR3aa: CSVGWTAQETQYF
CDR3nt: TGCAGCGTTGGATGGACAGCCCAAGAGACCCAGTACTTC

j_gene: TRBJ2-2
d_gene: .
v_gene: TRBV6-5
abundance: .
CDR3aa: CASSSGGLNTGELFF
CDR3nt: TGTGCCAGCAGTTCGGGCGGGCTGAACACCGGGGAGCTGTTTTTT

j_gene: TRBJ2-5
d_gene: .
v_gene: TRBV3-1
abundance: once
CDR3aa: CASSQDRDQETQYF
CDR3nt: TGTGCCAGCAGCCAAGACAGGGATCAAGAGACCCAGTACTTC

j_gene: TRBJ2-5
d_gene: TRBD2
v_gene: TRBV2
abundance: .
CDR3aa: CASSEEERGLEETQYF
CDR3nt: TGTGCCAGCAGTGAAGAGGAGCGGGGGCTCGAGGAGACCCAGTACTTC

j_gene: TRBJ2-5
d_gene: .
v_gene: TRBV7-3
abundance: .
CDR3aa: CASSLNPEETQYF
CDR3nt: TGTGCCAGCAGCTTAAATCCGGAAGAGACCCAGTACTTC

j_gene: TRBJ2-7
d_gene: TRBD1
v_gene: TRBV3-1
abundance: .
CDR3aa: CASSHRTGESYEQYF
CDR3nt: TGTGCCAGCAGCCATCGGACAGGGGAGTCCTACGAGCAGTACTTC

j_gene: TRBJ2-1
d_gene: TRBD1
v_gene: TRBV12-5
abundance: .
CDR3aa: CASGFWTGSSYNEQFF
CDR3nt: TGTGCTAGTGGTTTTTGGACAGGAAGCTCCTACAATGAGCAGTTCTTC

j_gene: TRBJ2-7
d_gene: .
v_gene: TRBV7-9
abundance: .
CDR3aa: CASSFLTEMNEQYF
CDR3nt: TGTGCCAGCAGCTTCCTGACTGAGATGAACGAGCAGTACTTC

j_gene: TRBJ1-2
d_gene: .
v_gene: TRBV20-1
abundance: .
CDR3aa: CSATGGNYGYTF
CDR3nt: TGCAGTGCTACCGGGGGCAACTATGGCTACACCTTC

j_gene: TRBJ1-2
d_gene: .
v_gene: TRBV25-1
abundance: once
CDR3aa: CASPRGGATGYTF
CDR3nt: TGTGCCAGCCCCCGGGGGGGGGCGACTGGCTACACCTTC

j_gene: TRBJ2-6
d_gene: .
v_gene: TRBV3-1
abundance: .
CDR3aa: CASSQGSSGANVLTF
CDR3nt: TGTGCCAGCAGCCAAGGAAGCTCTGGGGCCAACGTCCTGACTTTC

j_gene: TRBJ2-4
d_gene: TRBD1
v_gene: TRBV23-1
abundance: .
CDR3aa: CATARGGPKNIQYF
CDR3nt: TGCGCCACGGCACGAGGGGGCCCCAAAAACATTCAGTACTTC

j_gene: TRBJ2-2
d_gene: TRBD2
v_gene: TRBV14
abundance: .
CDR3aa: CASSQEGAGGNTGELFF
CDR3nt: TGTGCCAGCAGCCAAGAGGGCGCGGGAGGGAACACCGGGGAGCTGTTTTTT

j_gene: TRBJ2-7
d_gene: .
v_gene: TRBV3-1
abundance: once
CDR3aa: CASSQDGGVSSYEQYF
CDR3nt: TGTGCCAGCAGCCAAGACGGCGGGGTGAGCTCCTACGAGCAGTACTTC

j_gene: TRBJ2-1
d_gene: TRBD2
v_gene: TRBV4-1
abundance: few
CDR3aa: CASSPTSGRDNEQFF
CDR3nt: TGCGCCAGCAGCCCTACTAGCGGGAGGGACAATGAGCAGTTCTTC

j_gene: TRBJ2-1
d_gene: .
v_gene: TRBV29-1
abundance: .
CDR3aa: CSARGGGVTEQFF
CDR3nt: TGCAGCGCCCGGGGCGGAGGGGTCACCGAGCAGTTCTTC

j_gene: TRBJ2-5
d_gene: .
v_gene: TRBV12-3/TRBV12-4
abundance: .
CDR3aa: CASRSTYRVAETQYF
CDR3nt: TGTGCCAGCAGATCAACGTACAGGGTTGCGGAGACCCAGTACTTC

j_gene: TRBJ1-1
d_gene: .
v_gene: TRBV9
abundance: .
CDR3aa: CASSGRGDATEAFF
CDR3nt: TGTGCCAGCAGCGGGAGGGGGGATGCCACTGAAGCTTTCTTT

j_gene: TRBJ2-1
d_gene: .
v_gene: TRBV18
abundance: .
CDR3aa: CASSPFIYEAGFRGSYNEQFF
CDR3nt: TGTGCCAGCTCACCATTTATTTATGAGGCCGGCTTCAGGGGCTCCTACAATGAGCAGTTCTTC

j_gene: TRBJ2-3
d_gene: TRBD2
v_gene: TRBV29-1
abundance: .
CDR3aa: CSAGLAEGTDTQYF
CDR3nt: TGCAGCGCCGGACTAGCGGAGGGCACAGATACGCAGTATTTT

j_gene: TRBJ1-1
d_gene: .
v_gene: TRBV29-1
abundance: .
CDR3aa: CSVETTEAFF
CDR3nt: TGCAGCGTTGAAACCACTGAAGCTTTCTTT

j_gene: TRBJ1-1
d_gene: .
v_gene: TRBV29-1
abundance: .
CDR3aa: CSVLTSLRGTEAFF
CDR3nt: TGCAGCGTCCTCACGTCCCTTAGGGGCACTGAAGCTTTCTTT